The 12 T cell receptor beta chains below all came from one sample that was sequenced in a study of control samples from healthy donors and cancer patients. The data were produced by immunoSEQ multiplex PCR, yet TCRdb's version contains in-frame clones alone and is incomplete. The sample holds around 150,000 clones, about 94% seen once. What was sequenced was blood. These receptors all come from a woman in her 40s in good health.

The chain employs TRBV19 and TRBJ1-3; D ambiguous. The V gene lost 7 bases and the J gene lost 0 bases, with 10 bases spanning the gap. The CDR3 loop spans 14 amino acids. In germline, CDR1 is LNHDA, CDR2 SQIVND (reference sequence). This CDR3 is CASKLTSSGNTIYF. The CDR3 DNA is TGTGCCAGTAAGTTGACATCCTCTGGAAACACCATATATTTT.

The gene calls are TRBV6-5 and TRBJ1-6; D might be TRBD1 (6 bases). With 5 bases removed from V and 9 bases from J, the gap between germline ends came to 17 bases. The CDR3 covers 15 residues. CDR1 is MNHEY and CDR2 is SVGAGI in the germline V gene. The CDR3 nucleotides read TGTGCCAGCAGTCTCGGACAGTTTATGGGTTCACCCCTCCACTTT. This codes for CASSLGQFMGSPLHF.

The chain recombines TRBV19 with TRBJ2-7; D is possibly TRBD2 (6 bases). V was clipped by 7 bases and J by 7 bases, with 20 bases between them. The CDR3 has 14 amino acids. Looked up from germline, CDR1 is LNHDA and CDR2 is SQIVND (reference sequence). The CDR3 DNA reads TGTGCCAGTACCCCCCGGGACTTGCCCCGAGAGCAGTACTTC. The encoded protein is CASTPRDLPREQYF.

The chain joins TRBV4-2 to TRBJ1-5; tentatively, D is TRBD1 (6 bases). The V gene lost 5 bases and the J gene lost 5 bases, with 13 bases spanning the gap. This CDR3 is built from 14 residues. CDR1 and CDR2 (germline): LGHNA, YNFKEQ. The CDR3 coding sequence is TGTGCCAGCAGCAAAACAGGGTATGATCAGCCCCAGCATTTT. Translated, it gives CASSKTGYDQPQHF.

V and J are TRBV4-3 and TRBJ2-7, with D possibly TRBD1 on 5 matching bases. CDR1 LGHNA and CDR2 YSLEER come from the germline V gene. The CDR3 is 13 amino acids. V dropped 8 bases and J dropped 7 bases, with 18 bases sitting between them. This chain's CDR3 is CASGRGRSGEQYF. The CDR3 DNA is TGCGCCAGCGGAAGGGGTAGATCAGGAGAGCAGTACTTC.

V is TRBV7-8 and J is TRBJ1-6; D ambiguous. This CDR3 is built from 15 residues. Germline lookup yields CDR1 SGHVS and CDR2 FQNEAQ. V was pared by 5 bases and J by 0 bases, with 8 bases between. CDR3: CASSPTVSYNSPLHF. The CDR3 DNA reads as TGTGCCAGCAGCCCTACAGTCTCCTATAATTCACCCCTCCACTTT.

The V call is TRBV2, the J call TRBJ2-2; D gene unclear. Germline lookup yields CDR1 SNHLY and CDR2 FYNNEI. V dropped 1 base and J dropped 6 bases, with 15 bases sitting between them. CDR3 length: 16 residues. The CDR3 nucleotides read TGTGCCAGCAGTGAAGGGGGTTTCATCGTGGCCGGGGAGCTGTTTTTT. Its translation is CASSEGGFIVAGELFF.

This chain links TRBV5-1 with TRBJ2-1, with 7 bases fitting TRBD1. Per germline, CDR1 SGHRS and CDR2 YFSETQ. With 5 bases clipped from V and 6 bases from J, the junction kept 8 bases outside the gene matches. The CDR3 contains 14 residues. The CDR3 sequence is CASSLTTGLNEQFF. The CDR3 DNA sequence: TGCGCCAGCAGTCTTACGACAGGGCTCAATGAGCAGTTCTTC.

The chain is built from TRBV5-1 and TRBJ1-2; 8 positions match TRBD1. Germline values: CDR1 SGHRS, CDR2 YFSETQ. The CDR3 is 14 residues long. With V trimmed by 4 bases and J by 8 bases, 10 bases remained unmatched. The CDR3 is CASSPTSGGGGYTF. The CDR3 nucleotides read TGCGCCAGCAGCCCTACCTCAGGGGGCGGAGGCTACACCTTC.

The chain joins TRBV7-2 to TRBJ2-3, with 9 bases matching TRBD2. The J segment lost 4 bases and the V segment lost 0 bases, leaving 2 bases of the junction unmatched. This CDR3 region has 15 residues. CDR1 SGHTA and CDR2 FQGNSA come from the germline V gene. For the CDR3, the DNA is TGTGCCAGCAGCTTAGCGGCGGGAGGGCCAGATACGCAGTATTTT. Amino acids: CASSLAAGGPDTQYF.

V is TRBV5-4 and J is TRBJ1-2; no clear D gene. Per germline, CDR1 SGHNT and CDR2 YYREEE (reference sequence). V lost 0 bases and J 8 bases, leaving 11 bases between the germline ends. The CDR3 is 13 residues long. This CDR3 is CASSLVGDDGYTF. CDR3 in DNA: TGTGCCAGCAGCTTGGTAGGAGATGACGGCTACACCTTC.

The V call is TRBV9, the J call TRBJ1-2, with 10 nucleotides matching TRBD1. The V gene's germline CDR1 is SGDLS and CDR2 YYNGEE. The trim removed 0 bases at V and 8 bases at J, leaving 10 bases unmatched. The CDR3 is 16 amino acids. CDR3 sequence (DNA): TGTGCCAGCAGCGTAGAGATAACGGGGACAGGGGACGGCTACACCTTC. Its protein product is CASSVEITGTGDGYTF.